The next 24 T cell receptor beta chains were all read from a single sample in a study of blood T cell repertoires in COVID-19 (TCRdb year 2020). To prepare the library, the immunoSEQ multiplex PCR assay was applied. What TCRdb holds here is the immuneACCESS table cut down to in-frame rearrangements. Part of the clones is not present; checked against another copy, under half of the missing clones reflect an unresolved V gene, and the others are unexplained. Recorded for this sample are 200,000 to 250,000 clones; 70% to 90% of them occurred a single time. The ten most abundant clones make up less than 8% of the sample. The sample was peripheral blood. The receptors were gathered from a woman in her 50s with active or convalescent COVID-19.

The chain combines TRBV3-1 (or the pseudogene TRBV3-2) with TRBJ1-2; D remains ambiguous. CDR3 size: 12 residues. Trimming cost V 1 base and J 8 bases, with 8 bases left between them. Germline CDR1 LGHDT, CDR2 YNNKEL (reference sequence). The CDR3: CASSQVTEGYTF. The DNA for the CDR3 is TGTGCCAGCAGCCAAGTGACGGAGGGCTACACCTTC.

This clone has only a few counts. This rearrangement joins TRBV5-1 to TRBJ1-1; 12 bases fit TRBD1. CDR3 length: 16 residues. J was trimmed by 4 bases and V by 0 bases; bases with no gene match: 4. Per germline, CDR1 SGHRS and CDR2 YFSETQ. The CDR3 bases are TGCGCCAGCAGCTTGGTGGGACAGGGGGCGAGCACTGAAGCTTTCTTT. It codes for CASSLVGQGASTEAFF.

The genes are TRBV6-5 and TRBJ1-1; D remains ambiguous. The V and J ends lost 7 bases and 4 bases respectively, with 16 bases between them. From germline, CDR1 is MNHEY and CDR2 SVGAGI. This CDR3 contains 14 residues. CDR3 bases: TGTGCCAGCACTCCAGGCACGAGCGGCACTGAAGCTTTCTTT. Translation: CASTPGTSGTEAFF.

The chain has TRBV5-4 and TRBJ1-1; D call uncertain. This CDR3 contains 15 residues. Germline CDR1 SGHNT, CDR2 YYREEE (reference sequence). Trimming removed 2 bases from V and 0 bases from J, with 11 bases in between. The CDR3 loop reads CASSFIERVNTEAFF. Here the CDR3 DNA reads TGTGCCAGCAGCTTCATAGAGAGGGTGAACACTGAAGCTTTCTTT.

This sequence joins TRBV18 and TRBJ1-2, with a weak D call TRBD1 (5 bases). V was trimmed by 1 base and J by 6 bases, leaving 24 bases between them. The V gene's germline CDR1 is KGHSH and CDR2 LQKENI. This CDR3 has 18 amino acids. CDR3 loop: CASSPRQGDFVPYDGYTF. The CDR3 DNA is TGTGCCAGCTCACCACGGCAGGGTGATTTTGTTCCCTATGATGGCTACACCTTC.

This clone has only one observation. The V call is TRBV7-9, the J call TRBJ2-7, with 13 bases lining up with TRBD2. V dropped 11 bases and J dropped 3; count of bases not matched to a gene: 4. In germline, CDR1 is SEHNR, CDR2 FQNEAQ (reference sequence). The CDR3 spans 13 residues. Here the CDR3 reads CAAGTSGNYEQYF. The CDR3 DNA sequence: TGTGCCGCCGGGACTAGCGGGAACTACGAGCAGTACTTC.

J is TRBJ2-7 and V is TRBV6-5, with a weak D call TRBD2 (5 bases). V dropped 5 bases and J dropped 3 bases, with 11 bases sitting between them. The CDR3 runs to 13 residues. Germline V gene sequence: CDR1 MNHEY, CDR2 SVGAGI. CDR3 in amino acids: CASSPRTVYEQYV. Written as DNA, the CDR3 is TGTGCCAGCAGTCCACGGACTGTCTACGAGCAGTACGTC.

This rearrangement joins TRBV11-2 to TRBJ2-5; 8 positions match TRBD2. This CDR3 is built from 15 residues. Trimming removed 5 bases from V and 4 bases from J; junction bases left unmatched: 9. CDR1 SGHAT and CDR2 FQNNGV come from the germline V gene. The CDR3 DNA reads TGTGCCAGCAGCCCCTCGAGGCTAGCGGGAGAGACCCAGTACTTC. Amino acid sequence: CASSPSRLAGETQYF.

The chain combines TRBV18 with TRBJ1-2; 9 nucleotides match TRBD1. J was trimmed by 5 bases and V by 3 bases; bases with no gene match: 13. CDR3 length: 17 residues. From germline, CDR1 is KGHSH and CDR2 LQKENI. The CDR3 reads CASSPLTGTGLAYGYTF. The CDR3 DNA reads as TGTGCCAGCTCACCCCTCACCGGGACAGGGTTGGCATATGGCTACACCTTC.

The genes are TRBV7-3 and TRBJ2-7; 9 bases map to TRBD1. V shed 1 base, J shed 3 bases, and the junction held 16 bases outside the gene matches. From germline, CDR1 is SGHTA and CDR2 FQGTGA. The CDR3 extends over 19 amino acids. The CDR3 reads CASSLRTSGWGQGRYEQYF. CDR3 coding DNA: TGTGCCAGCAGCTTAAGAACATCGGGGTGGGGACAGGGTCGCTACGAGCAGTACTTC.

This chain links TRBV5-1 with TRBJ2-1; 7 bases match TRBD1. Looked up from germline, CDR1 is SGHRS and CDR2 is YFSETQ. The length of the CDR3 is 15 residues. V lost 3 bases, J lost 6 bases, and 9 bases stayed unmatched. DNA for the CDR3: TGCGCCAGCAGCTCTTTGTGGACAGGCGGCAATGAGCAGTTCTTC. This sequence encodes CASSSLWTGGNEQFF.

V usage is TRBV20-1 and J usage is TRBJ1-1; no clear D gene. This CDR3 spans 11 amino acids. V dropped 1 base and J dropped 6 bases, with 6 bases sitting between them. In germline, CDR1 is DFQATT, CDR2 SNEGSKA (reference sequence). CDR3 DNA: TGCAGTGCTAGAGCCGTCCCTGAAGCTTTCTTT. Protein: CSARAVPEAFF.

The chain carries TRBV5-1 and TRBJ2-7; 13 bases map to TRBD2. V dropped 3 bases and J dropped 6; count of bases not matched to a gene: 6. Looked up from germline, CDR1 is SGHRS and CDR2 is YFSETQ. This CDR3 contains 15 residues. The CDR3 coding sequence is TGCGCCAGCAGCTCGACCGGGACTAGCGGGATCGAGCAGTACTTC. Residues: CASSSTGTSGIEQYF.

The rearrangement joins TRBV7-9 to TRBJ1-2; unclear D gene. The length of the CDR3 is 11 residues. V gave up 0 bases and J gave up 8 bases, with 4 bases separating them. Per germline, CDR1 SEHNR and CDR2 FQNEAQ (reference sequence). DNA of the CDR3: TGTGCCAGCAGCTTAGCCGGGGGCTACACCTTC. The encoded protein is CASSLAGGYTF.

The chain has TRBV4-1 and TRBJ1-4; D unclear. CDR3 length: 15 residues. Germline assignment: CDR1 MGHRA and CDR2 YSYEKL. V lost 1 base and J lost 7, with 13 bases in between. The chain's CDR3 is CASSQAAGGREKLFF. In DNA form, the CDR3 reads TGCGCCAGCAGCCAAGCCGCAGGCGGGCGTGAAAAACTGTTTTTT.

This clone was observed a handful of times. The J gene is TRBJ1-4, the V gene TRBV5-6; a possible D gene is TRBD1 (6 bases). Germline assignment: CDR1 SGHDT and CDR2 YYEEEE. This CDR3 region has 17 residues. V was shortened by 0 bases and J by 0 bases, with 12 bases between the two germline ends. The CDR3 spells CASSLAGRGPTNEKLFF. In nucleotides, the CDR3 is TGTGCCAGCAGCTTGGCCGGCAGGGGCCCAACTAATGAAAAACTGTTTTTT.

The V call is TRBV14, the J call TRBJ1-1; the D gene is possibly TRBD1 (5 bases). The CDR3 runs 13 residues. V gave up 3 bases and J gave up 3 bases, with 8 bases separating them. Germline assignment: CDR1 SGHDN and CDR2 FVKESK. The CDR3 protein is CASSQGLHTEAFF. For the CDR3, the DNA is TGTGCCAGCAGCCAGGGACTGCACACTGAAGCTTTCTTT. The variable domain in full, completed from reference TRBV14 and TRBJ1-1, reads EAGVTQFPSHSVIEKGQTVTLRCDPISGHDNLYWYRRVMGKEIKFLLHFVKESKQDESGMPNNRFLAERTGGTYSTLKVQPAELEDSGVYFCASSQGLHTEAFFGQGTRLTVV.

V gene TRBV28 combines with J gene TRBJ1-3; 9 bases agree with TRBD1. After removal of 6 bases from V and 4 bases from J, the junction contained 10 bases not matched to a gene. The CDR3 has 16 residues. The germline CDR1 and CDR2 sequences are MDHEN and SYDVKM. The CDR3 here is CASREAGQGSGNTIYF. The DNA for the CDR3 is TGTGCCAGCAGGGAAGCGGGACAGGGATCCGGAAACACCATATATTTT. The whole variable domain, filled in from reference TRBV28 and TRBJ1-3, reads DVKVTQSSRYLVKRTGEKVFLECVQDMDHENMFWYRQDPGLGLRLIYFSYDVKMKEKGDIPEGYSVSREKKERFSLILESASTNQTSMYLCASREAGQGSGNTIYFGEGSWLTVV.

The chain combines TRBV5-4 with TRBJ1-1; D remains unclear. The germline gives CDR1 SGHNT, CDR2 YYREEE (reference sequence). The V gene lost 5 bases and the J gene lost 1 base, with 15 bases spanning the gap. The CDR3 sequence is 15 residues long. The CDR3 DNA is TGTGCCAGCAGACCAACCCCCGGGGAGAACACTGAAGCTTTCTTT. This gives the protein CASRPTPGENTEAFF.

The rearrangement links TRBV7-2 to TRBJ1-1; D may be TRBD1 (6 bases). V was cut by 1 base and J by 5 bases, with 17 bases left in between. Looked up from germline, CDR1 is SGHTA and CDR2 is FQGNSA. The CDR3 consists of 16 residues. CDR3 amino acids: CASSLVVGTRGTEAFF. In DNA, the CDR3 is TGTGCCAGCAGCTTAGTCGTCGGGACAAGGGGGACTGAAGCTTTCTTT.

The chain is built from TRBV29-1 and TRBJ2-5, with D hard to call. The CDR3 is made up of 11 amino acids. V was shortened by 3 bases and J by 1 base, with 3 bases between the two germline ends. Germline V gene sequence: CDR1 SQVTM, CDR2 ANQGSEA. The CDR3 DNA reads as TGCAGCGTTGAGGCCCAAGAGACCCAGTACTTC. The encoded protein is CSVEAQETQYF.

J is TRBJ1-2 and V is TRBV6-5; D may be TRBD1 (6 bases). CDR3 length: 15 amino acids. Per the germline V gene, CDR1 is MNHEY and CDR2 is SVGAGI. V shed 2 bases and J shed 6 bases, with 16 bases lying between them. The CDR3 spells CASSYTSREGDGYTF. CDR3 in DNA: TGTGCCAGCAGTTACACTTCCAGGGAGGGGGATGGCTACACCTTC.

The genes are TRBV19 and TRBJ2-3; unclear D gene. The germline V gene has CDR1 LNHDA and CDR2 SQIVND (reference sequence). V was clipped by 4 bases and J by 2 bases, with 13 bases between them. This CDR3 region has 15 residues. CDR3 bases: TGTGCCAGTAGTAATCTTCGGAGCACCACAGATACGCAGTATTTT. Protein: CASSNLRSTTDTQYF.

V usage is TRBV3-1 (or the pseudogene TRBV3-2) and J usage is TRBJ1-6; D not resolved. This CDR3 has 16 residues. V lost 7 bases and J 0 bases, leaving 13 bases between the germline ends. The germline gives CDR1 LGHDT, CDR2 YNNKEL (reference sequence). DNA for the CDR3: TGTGCCAGCAAACTATACGGGAGCTCCTATAATTCACCCCTCCACTTT. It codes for CASKLYGSSYNSPLHF.